This entry is about one T cell receptor (beta chain). This clone occurred once. Its antigen is currently not known. Base qualities were left out, and no much larger clone turns up one base away. Inclusive of the bounding cysteine and phenylalanine, the CDR3 is 16 residues long. The CDR3 DNA has 48 bases and is translated from base 1. CDR1 and CDR2 (MNHEY, SVGAGI) derive from the germline V gene. V and J lose 0 bases and 1 base, and a span of 13 bases separates them. The cohort consisted of some 730 healthy bone marrow donors. All cohort members were sampled while nominally healthy, although unrecorded immune exposures were likely present. The donor tested CMV seronegative and was one of the 352 seronegative cohort members. Every donor gave a peripheral blood sample, and the peripheral blood mononuclear cells from that sample were used for TCR beta sequencing. Genomic DNA was extracted from the blood cell samples with the Qiagen DNeasy Blood Extraction Kit.

This record belongs to a study of cytomegalovirus exposure and HLA in healthy donors (dated by TCRdb to between 2016 and 2019). Regarding the study in general: An earlier analysis of approximately 550 of the donors reported more than 250 Gb of sequence data and around 110 million unique TCR beta sequences from about 200 million T cells. The study used immunosequencing to profile the T cell repertoires of 666 subjects and linked those repertoires to cytomegalovirus serostatus. In addition to the first cohort of 650 to 750 subjects, a separate validation cohort of 120 different subjects was used. To predict cytomegalovirus infection status, the study brought together high-throughput TCR immunosequencing, statistical association of individual TCRs with disease status, and machine learning. A later analysis re-examined previously published TCR beta repertoires from more than 650 donors and added high-resolution HLA genotyping to investigate patterns of TCR occurrence. An earlier analysis of several hundred of the donors applied high-throughput TCR beta sequencing to assess whether each TCR beta V gene segment acted as functional or pseudogenic. Roughly 5 DR-DQ haplotypes were handled as single units for association and clustering, since linkage in the cohort was strong. Donor age, sex, ethnicity and CMV serostatus were compiled alongside the repertoire data. Of the roughly 400 genotyped donors, less than 90% were placed in the genetic ancestry cluster associated with self-reported Caucasian donors. Across some 400 genotyped donors of the cohort, an average of approximately 240,000 unique TCR beta nucleotide sequences per donor were sequenced, and 15% to 20% of those sequences were non-productive. All discovery cohort repertoires had been generated using a single sequencing platform. The number of donors typed differed by locus, with roughly 629-640 for A, B, C, DRB1 and DQB1, around 500 for DQA1, 600 to 610 for DPA1, and 472 for DPB1. An early release that covered fewer than 750 HLA-typed donors contained about 290 gigabases of sequencing data and 65 million to 100 million unique TCR sequences. Rather than using new phenotypic data, the later analysis identified candidate immune exposures from TCR beta sequences and from how often those sequences occurred across donors. The aim of the study was to test whether cataloging public T cell receptors could identify signatures of past pathogen exposure. Class I and class II HLA loci were covered by the typing at four-digit resolution. Genome-wide SNP genotypes for about 65% of the 666 donors were used in a later genetic analysis, which treated that subset as a discovery cohort. The paper as a whole reports these results and caveats: A later analysis reported that several top co-occurrence clusters appeared linked to parvovirus B19, influenza, CMV and Epstein-Barr virus. Because counts were too low, 15 to 20 rarely observed V segments, including chromosome 9 orphons, were left out of the earlier analysis of about 620 of the donors. Broadly in line with IMGT annotations, most TCR beta V segments showed up in productive rearrangements about 87% or about 30% of the time in an earlier analysis of approximately 600 of the donors. In a later analysis, HLA-associated TCR beta chains showed more clonal expansion and lower generation probabilities than non-associated chains that were equally common. In a later genetic analysis, fewer N-insertions in productive TCRs were reported among donors in an Asian-associated ancestry cluster than the roughly 700-donor mean. It was suggested by the authors that the approach could potentially be generalized to other disease states and immunological phenotypes. The sequencing pipeline was judged likely to have produced a cluster of highly shared sequence variants as a technical artifact. The study gave a list of some 150 TCR beta chains associated with cytomegalovirus. For the cohort, immune exposure information was limited to CMV serostatus. V-gene and J-gene trimming of TCR beta chains was associated with a missense DCLRE1C variant in a later genetic analysis, and the association was replicated in an independent cohort. A further reported finding was that TCR beta sequences accurately predicted the HLA-A and HLA-B alleles for most subjects in the first cohort. HLA typing was unavailable for some donors at each locus, so association tests used only the typed subset. Cytomegalovirus status was reported to be diagnosed by the classifier with high specificity and sensitivity in both the original and validation cohorts. When HLA alleles, especially DR and DQ, strongly co-occurred, TCR associations were difficult to assign to individual alleles. Because the 87-base-pair reads could not distinguish some IMGT-functional V segments, including TRBV6-2 and TRBV6-3, those segments were excluded. Most TCR sequences were seen in very few donors, while some public TCRs were found in many individuals. In a later analysis, most CMV-associated TCR beta chains were found to appear HLA-restricted, with HLA associations seemingly driven largely by CMV exposure. Roughly uniform sequencing depth across donors was assumed in presence/absence analyses, although this assumption may not hold. In a later analysis, the rate of TCR association differed among HLA loci, with DRB1 alleles having the most associated TCRs and HLA-C alleles having the fewest. At a false discovery rate of 0.05, a later analysis linked roughly 17,000 TCR beta sequences to specific HLA alleles. A few of the identified cytomegalovirus-associated TCR beta chains were confirmed in vitro to be specific for cytomegalovirus antigens. The cohort was sequenced for TCR beta chains only, and without alpha or paired-chain data the features that could be detected were limited. Linkage disequilibrium might explain the correlated functional status among segregating V segments, but an unknown experimental factor could not be excluded.

The library was prepared using the immunoSEQ multiplex PCR assay. For the multiplex PCR, a mixture combining 60 forward primers for TCR Vbeta segments and 13 reverse primers for TCR Jbeta segments was used. The CDR3 region of rearranged TCR beta genes was amplified from genomic DNA with a multiplex PCR assay. On the Illumina HiSeq System, the amplified TCR beta libraries were sequenced as 87-base-pair reads. On the authors' methods: Across the roughly 700 repertoires, a later analysis counted tens of millions of unique TCR beta chains, around 10 million of which were shared by at least two donors. Raw reads were error-corrected and collapsed into unique sequences by a nearest-neighbor algorithm in which closely related sequences were merged to remove PCR and sequencing errors. Alignment of CDR3 sequences to IMGT reference sequences was used to assign V, D and J gene segments. For a sequence to be retained, at least a six-nucleotide match to both a V gene segment and a J gene segment was required. Rearrangements were classified as productive when the CDR3 lacked stop codons and remained in frame with V and J, and all other rearrangements were classified as non-productive. CDR3 was defined by IMGT convention, running from the second conserved V-encoded cysteine to the conserved J-encoded phenylalanine. The earlier analysis of around 640 of the donors excluded sequences that lacked an unambiguous match to a single V gene segment. In an earlier analysis of around 590 of the donors, a V segment was called functional when productive rearrangements were above 56.7%, and segregating when the standard deviation between donors exceeded 5%. A statistical classification framework was developed to diagnose cytomegalovirus status using the catalog of TCR beta chain sequences. V and J gene assignment, in a later analysis, came from comparing TCR nucleotide sequences with IMGT/GENE-DB human TR gene sequences. The TCRdist pipeline was used in a later analysis to assign CDR3 sequences and most-parsimonious VDJ recombination scenarios. In a later analysis, each TCR beta chain was defined by its CDR3 amino acid sequence together with its V-gene family, and reads without a unique V-gene family were excluded. To address suspected cross-contamination and a sequencing artifact, a later analysis removed roughly 580 highly shared, low-generation-probability nucleotide sequences. In a later analysis, a clonal expansion index was calculated for each public chain from normalized within-repertoire ranks of inferred template counts. Generation probabilities in a later analysis came from a VDJ recombination model fitted to out-of-frame rearrangements, and those results were checked against IGoR. Hypergeometric tests were used in a later analysis to score TCR-TCR, TCR-HLA and TCR-CMV co-occurrence, with a repertoire-size bias correction applied to the TCR pairs. False discovery rates were estimated in a later analysis by permuting HLA or CMV assignments 20 times. In a later analysis, co-occurring TCRs were grouped with DBSCAN, and TCRdist sequence similarity was added when clustering was performed within HLA-allele-positive subsets. Repertoires with fewer than 30,000 or more than 120,000 public chains were left out of co-occurrence clustering, as were five repertoires with anomalous nucleotide sharing. The source is immuneACCESS, and TCRdb retained only in-frame sequences with V and J called. Part of the clones is not carried over; for the studies checked, unresolved V genes explain less than half of this, and the remainder is unexplained. That table furnishes V, J and clone size, whereas the DNA furnished D and trimming. For this sample the table gives 150,000 to 200,000 clones, of which approximately 88% were detected only once. The ten largest clonotypes hold 0.2% to 0.3% of the sample.

Sequencing was carried out using PBMCs. This sequence originates from a boy aged 5-17 years in good health and CMV-seronegative. This sequence uses TRBV6-5 and TRBJ2-7; the D region possibly corresponds to TRBD2 (5 bases align). CDR3 region: CASSYSGHPGSYEQYF. The DNA sequence follows: TGTGCCAGCAGTTACTCGGGCCACCCGGGATCCTACGAGCAGTACTTC.